The clone carrying this T cell receptor beta chain was seen at least ten times. The antigen remains undetermined. Using RNA template, CDR3s of TCR alpha and beta were amplified with iRepertoire arm-PCR. For one-step reverse transcription and amplification, 100-400 ng of tissue mRNA or PBMC total RNA was used. One entry per CDR3 protein, called by TCRdb with MiXCR from the multiplex PCR reads. The sample has approximately 190,000 distinct CDR3 sequences, over 30% seen once. These data come from a study of glioma-infiltrating T cells. Whole-study findings and limits: Tissue-blood divergence was below expectation in non-neoplastic patients, above in gliomas. Tissue and blood shared very few CDR3 sequences.

V shed 0 bases, J shed 3 bases, and the junction held 7 bases outside the gene matches. This CDR3 comprises 17 residues. Germline V gives CDR1 SGHTA, CDR2 FQGNSA. Sequencing was done on a sample of glioma tissue, nonneoplastic brain tissue, or PBMCs (not recorded which). This clonotype originated in a human donor with low-grade glioma or glioblastoma, undergoing nonglioma brain surgery, or in good health (not recorded which). This rearrangement joins TRBV7-2 to TRBJ2-7; 11 bases match TRBD2. CDR3 sequence: CASSLALGTSGFYEQYF. CDR3 in DNA: TGTGCCAGCAGCTTAGCGTTGGGGACTAGCGGCTTCTACGAGCAGTACTTC.